This TCR beta chain was observed in a study of CD8+ T cells in alopecia areata. Turning to the study itself: Treated patients received oral tofacitinib, 5 to 10 mg twice daily. Points from the study as a whole: Patients displayed less clarity in TCR sharing than mice, a finding possibly related to HLA.

Indicated treatment: oral pan-JAK inhibitor, 5-10 mg twice daily. RNA extraction and reverse transcription yielded cDNA as sequencing template. This table comes from immunoSEQ multiplex PCR, and its TCRdb copy is limited to in-frame clones, with some not included. The sample contains tens of thousands of clones, about half of which appear only once. This clone came up a few times. What it recognizes is unknown. The CDR3 loop spans 16 amino acids. CDR1 and CDR2 from the germline V gene are MNHEY and SMNVEV (reference sequence). Trimming cost V 5 bases and J 2 bases, with 18 bases left between them. This receptor was taken from a human donor with alopecia areata. Material: CD8+ T cells sorted from blood, obtained around week 37, from a patient treated with tofacitinib. This chain links TRBV27 with TRBJ2-5, with D perhaps TRBD1 (8 bases). CDR3 nucleotides: TGTGCCAGCAGTCCCAACAGGGGGGGGTTTCAAGAGACCCAGTACTTC. It yields the protein CASSPNRGGFQETQYF.